This T cell receptor (beta chain) was profiled in a study of blood T cell repertoires in COVID-19. The overall study: COVID-19 samples collected from the United States, Italy and Spain covered acute and convalescent phases. PBMCs, B-cell-depleted T cells, or T cells provided the cDNA or gDNA that made up the material.

V dropped 2 bases and J dropped 1; count of bases not matched to a gene: 11. The CDR3 sequence is 17 residues long. Germline V gene sequence: CDR1 SGHAT, CDR2 FQNNGV. Per the original data handling: The authors estimated nucleated cell counts from reference gene primer amplification. Sequencing was performed with immunoSEQ multiplex PCR; in TCRdb, only in-frame clones are kept and a portion is missing. The D gene and trimming were derived from the DNA, and the V and J assignments and clone size from that table. Counted here are about 62,000 clones, around 85% occurring once; the ten biggest clones make up about 20%.

The chain recombines TRBV11-2 with TRBJ2-7, with 7 bases identical to TRBD1. The TCR originated in a man between 60 and 70 years old with acute or convalescent COVID-19. What was sequenced was peripheral blood. The CDR3 reads CASSLTGLTGMSYEQYF. The DNA for the CDR3 is TGTGCCAGCAGCTTAACTGGGCTGACAGGGATGTCCTACGAGCAGTACTTC.